This entry describes one T cell receptor beta chain. Its antigen is unidentified. A junction end diverges from the germline sequence, so it may reflect a read error. A sample-barcoded 5' primer and a J-beta primer mix were used in a second PCR of roughly 7 to 11 cycles. TCRdb processed the 5' RACE reads anew with MiXCR; each CDR3 protein has one entry. The sample has some 860,000 distinct CDR3 sequences, more than 50% seen once. This sample is drawn from a study of blood T cells in healthy people across ages. Study findings and constraints: As naive T cell percentage varied, TCR beta diversity correlated strongly with it. A greater number of naive CD4+ cells and higher diversity distinguished long-lived donors from aged donors.

Healthy Russian Caucasian donors spanned ages about 6 to 95 years. Researchers isolated at least 6.5 million PBMCs per sample. This CDR3 is 14 amino acids long. The germline V gene encodes CDR1 SGHVS and CDR2 FQNEAQ. The sample taken for sequencing was blood. The chain uses TRBV7-8 and TRBJ2-3; D uncertain. This receptor was obtained from a middle-aged man in good health. The CDR3, as DNA: TGTGCCAGCAGCCACTCTGCCCGCACAGAGACGCAGTATTTT. This encodes CASSHSARTETQYF.